The TCR beta chain described here comes from a study of blood T cell repertoires in COVID-19. Study as a whole: Collection of acute and convalescent COVID-19 samples took place in the United States, Italy and Spain. The cDNA or gDNA used as material had been derived from T cells, B-cell-depleted T cells, or PBMCs.

V was pared by 0 bases and J by 11 bases, with 11 bases between. Per germline, CDR1 LGHNA and CDR2 YSLEER. This CDR3 region has 13 residues. Clones were sequenced by immunoSEQ multiplex PCR, and TCRdb holds only the in-frame ones, with some missing. Of around 100,000 clones in the sample, under 90% are singletons; the top ten hold 9.5% to 15%. The rearrangement links TRBV4-3 to TRBJ1-5; a possible D gene is TRBD1 (5 bases). This TCR came from a human donor in a cohort sampled during active COVID-19. Source material: peripheral blood. Written as DNA, the CDR3 is TGCGCCAGCAGCCAAGAGCGGAGGGGAGCCCAGCATTTT. Translating it yields CASSQERRGAQHF.